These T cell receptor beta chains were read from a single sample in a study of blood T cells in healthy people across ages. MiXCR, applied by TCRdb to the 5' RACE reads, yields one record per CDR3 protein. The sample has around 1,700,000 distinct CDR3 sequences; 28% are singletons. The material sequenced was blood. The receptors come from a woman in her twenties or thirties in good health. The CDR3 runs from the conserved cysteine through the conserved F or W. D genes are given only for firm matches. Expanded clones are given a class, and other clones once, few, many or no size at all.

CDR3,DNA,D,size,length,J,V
CASSPARTYGYTF,TGTGCCAGCAGTCCTGCACGTACCTATGGCTACACCTTC,-,few,13,TRBJ1-2,TRBV11-1
CASSPGTGTSNYGYTF,TGCGCCAGCAGCCCAGGGACAGGGACTTCTAACTATGGCTACACCTTC,TRBD1,few,16,TRBJ1-2,TRBV5-1
CASSQDGPLSRVSEAFF,TGTGCCAGCAGCCAAGACGGGCCCTTAAGTCGGGTTTCCGAAGCTTTCTTT,-,-,17,TRBJ1-1,TRBV14
CASSRVVQGRETQYF,TGTGCCAGCAGCCGAGTTGTACAGGGTCGGGAGACCCAGTACTTC,-,-,15,TRBJ2-5,TRBV3-1
CASSWAAGVETQYF,TGCGCCAGCAGCTGGGCGGCGGGAGTAGAGACCCAGTACTTC,TRBD2,-,14,TRBJ2-5,TRBV5-1
CSVEETETQYF,TGCAGCGTTGAGGAGACGGAGACCCAGTACTTC,-,many,11,TRBJ2-5,TRBV29-1
CASSEVPSYEQYF,TGTGCCAGCAGTGAAGTCCCCTCCTACGAGCAGTACTTC,-,-,13,TRBJ2-7,TRBV2
CASSSSAQTGYNEQFF,-,-,many,16,TRBJ2-1,TRBV6-6
CSARGGAQCNEQFF,TGCAGTGCTAGAGGGGGGGCTCAATGCAATGAGCAGTTCTTC,-,few,14,TRBJ2-1,TRBV20-1
CASSQPGQSHTYDYTF,TGCGCCAGCAGCCAACCGGGACAGTCGCACACTTATGACTACACCTTC,TRBD1,once,16,TRBJ1-2,TRBV4-1
CASSSTGSITDTQYF,TGTGCCAGCAGTTCCACTGGGAGCATCACAGATACGCAGTATTTT,-,-,15,TRBJ2-3,TRBV12-3/TRBV12-4
CASSSITSRSRDTQYF,TGTGCCAGCAGTTCCATTACTAGTAGAAGCAGAGATACGCAGTATTTT,-,-,16,TRBJ2-3,TRBV6-2/TRBV6-3
CASTQGVYNEQYF,TGTGCCAGCACGCAAGGAGTATACAATGAGCAGTACTTC,-,-,13,TRBJ2-7,TRBV7-2
CASSQGGAPDTQYF,TGCGCCAGCAGCCAGGGTGGAGCGCCAGATACGCAGTATTTT,-,few,14,TRBJ2-3,TRBV4-3
CSASTGRRNSPLHF,TGCAGTGCTAGTACCGGACGGCGAAATTCACCCCTCCACTTT,-,many,14,TRBJ1-6,TRBV20-1
CASSEEGTTADTQYF,TGTGCCAGCAGTGAAGAGGGAACGACTGCAGATACGCAGTATTTT,-,-,15,TRBJ2-3,TRBV2
CASSSPGWAIYGYTF,TGTGCCAGCAGTTCACCAGGGTGGGCCATCTATGGCTACACCTTC,-,many,15,TRBJ1-2,TRBV6-5
CSANLGGGEEQFF,TGCAGTGCTAACCTTGGGGGGGGGGAGGAGCAGTTCTTC,TRBD2,few,13,TRBJ2-1,TRBV20-1
CASSRLSSGETQYF,TGCGCCAGCAGCCGGCTCTCTAGCGGGGAGACCCAGTACTTC,TRBD2,few,14,TRBJ2-5,TRBV4-1
CASSNSGGGHNEQFF,TGCGCCAGCAGCAATAGCGGAGGGGGCCACAATGAGCAGTTCTTC,-,-,15,TRBJ2-1,TRBV5-1
CATKTGGGYNEQFF,TGTGCCACCAAGACGGGAGGAGGGTACAATGAGCAGTTCTTC,TRBD2,few,14,TRBJ2-1,TRBV15
CASSRERTGGNYGYTF,TGTGCCAGCAGTCGCGAAAGGACAGGGGGTAACTATGGCTACACCTTC,TRBD1,few,16,TRBJ1-2,TRBV12-3/TRBV12-4
CSVASGDTQYF,TGCAGCGTTGCCTCGGGAGATACGCAGTATTTT,-,few,11,TRBJ2-3,TRBV29-1
CSGRSGGALGDEQYF,TGCAGCGGCCGCAGCGGGGGGGCCCTAGGCGACGAGCAGTACTTC,TRBD2,-,15,TRBJ2-7,TRBV29-1